This TCR beta chain was documented in a study of tumor-infiltrating lymphocytes in primary liver carcinoma. At least ten counts were recorded for this clonotype. The study co-extracted DNA and RNA from roughly 20-30 mg of unsorted bulk tissue. The authors made TCR beta cDNA from around 500 ng total RNA with a constant-region primer. Modified slightly, ARM-PCR produced TCR beta libraries over three nested multiplex PCR rounds. For approximately 10 cycles apiece, the opening two PCR rounds ran with TRBV1-TRBV30 forward primers and a C-beta reverse primer. TCRdb reprocessed the multiplex PCR reads with MiXCR, giving one entry per CDR3 protein. The repertoire holds some 50,000 distinct CDR3 sequences, approximately 70% seen once, with just under 30% in the top ten. This CDR3 has 13 amino acids. With 1 base clipped from V and 11 bases from J, the junction kept 7 bases outside the gene matches. Germline loops: CDR1 MDHEN, CDR2 SYDVKM.

V and J are TRBV28 and TRBJ1-1, with 7 bases lining up with TRBD1. This clonotype was sampled from a man in his forties with primary liver carcinoma and hepatitis B virus infection. Sequenced: liver tumor tissue from sampling region 5. Stated subset: tumor region T5, tumor centre. The CDR3 region has the DNA TGTGCCAGCAGTTTATCCCAAACAGGGGCGGCTTTCTTT. It codes for CASSLSQTGAAFF. Full variable domain (outside the CDR3, taken from reference TRBV28 and TRBJ1-1): DVKVTQSSRYLVKRTGEKVFLECVQDMDHENMFWYRQDPGLGLRLIYFSYDVKMKEKGDIPEGYSVSREKKERFSLILESASTNQTSMYLCASSLSQTGAAFFGQGTRLTVV.